The sequence of this TCR beta chain was determined in a study of blood T cell repertoires in COVID-19. Across the study: Acute and convalescent COVID-19 specimens originated in the United States, Italy and Spain. T cells, B-cell-depleted T cells, or PBMCs supplied cDNA or gDNA.

Per the study methods: Amplification with reference gene primers provided the estimates of nucleated cell counts. Using immunoSEQ multiplex PCR, the repertoire was profiled, and TCRdb retains in-frame clones only, with some absent. The DNA was the basis for D and trimming; V, J and clone size are from that table. Among tens of thousands of clones listed, 82% were seen once. This clone was recorded once. V was pared by 7 bases and J by 3 bases, with 13 bases of the junction left unmatched. Germline values: CDR1 SQVTM, CDR2 ANQGSEA. CDR3 size: 17 residues. The receptor comes from a woman at least 80 years old with acute or convalescent COVID-19. The sample was peripheral blood. This chain links TRBV29-1 with TRBJ2-1; 12 bases map to TRBD2. CDR3 bases: TGCAGCGCTATTGGACTAGCGGGACCTTGGGGCTACAATGAGCAGTTCTTC. Protein product: CSAIGLAGPWGYNEQFF.